A single sample gave rise to the 27 T cell receptor beta chains below, sequenced in a study of blood T cell repertoires in COVID-19. Sequencing used immunoSEQ multiplex PCR; TCRdb keeps in-frame clones, though not all of them. The data contain 250,000 or so clones, around 87% of them singletons. Sequencing was performed on peripheral blood. Every receptor here comes from a woman in her 70s with active or convalescent COVID-19.

The rearrangement uses TRBV14 and TRBJ2-1, with D unclear. The V gene's germline CDR1 is SGHDN and CDR2 FVKESK. The length of the CDR3 is 15 residues. The V and J ends lost 4 bases and 4 bases respectively, with 14 bases between them. As DNA, the CDR3 is TGTGCCAGCAGCCGCATGGTTGGCAGATACAATGAGCAGTTCTTC. Translated: CASSRMVGRYNEQFF. Looking up the rest from reference TRBV14 and TRBJ2-1 gives the full variable domain: EAGVTQFPSHSVIEKGQTVTLRCDPISGHDNLYWYRRVMGKEIKFLLHFVKESKQDESGMPNNRFLAERTGGTYSTLKVQPAELEDSGVYFCASSRMVGRYNEQFFGPGTRLTVL.

The chain employs TRBV7-2 and TRBJ2-2; D might be TRBD1 (6 bases). The CDR3 is made up of 15 amino acids. Trimming shortened V by 3 bases and J by 0 bases, and 8 bases separated the two germline ends. The germline CDR1 and CDR2 sequences are SGHTA and FQGNSA. The CDR3 is CASSLDSSNTGELFF. The CDR3 coding sequence is TGTGCCAGCAGCTTGGACAGTTCGAACACCGGGGAGCTGTTTTTT.

The J gene is TRBJ1-1, the V gene TRBV7-2; weak D call: TRBD1 (5 bases). This CDR3 spans 14 amino acids. Trimming pared 1 base from V and 4 bases from J, leaving 10 bases between. CDR1 and CDR2 from the germline V gene are SGHTA and FQGNSA. CDR3 DNA: TGTGCCAGCAGCTTAGATCGGGGGTCCACTGAAGCTTTCTTT. Residues: CASSLDRGSTEAFF. Looking up the rest from reference TRBV7-2 and TRBJ1-1 gives the full variable domain: GAGVSQSPSNKVTEKGKDVELRCDPISGHTALYWYRQSLGQGLEFLIYFQGNSAPDKSGLPSDRFSAERTGGSVSTLTIQRTQQEDSAVYLCASSLDRGSTEAFFGQGTRLTVV.

The chain recombines TRBV7-8 with TRBJ1-1; D gene uncertain. Trimming took off 2 bases at V and 0 bases at J, with 13 bases between the two ends. The CDR3 contains 16 residues. In germline, CDR1 is SGHVS, CDR2 FQNEAQ. The CDR3 loop reads CASSLSGGVMNTEAFF. As DNA, the CDR3 is TGTGCCAGCAGCTTATCAGGAGGAGTCATGAACACTGAAGCTTTCTTT.

The rearrangement uses TRBV5-1 and TRBJ1-6; no clear D. From germline, CDR1 is SGHRS and CDR2 YFSETQ. The CDR3 spans 13 residues. V lost 0 bases, J lost 8 bases, and 6 bases lay in between. This CDR3 reads CASSLAGYSPLHF. The CDR3 coding sequence is TGCGCCAGCAGCTTGGCGGGTTATTCACCCCTCCACTTT.

The chain couples TRBV19 to TRBJ2-5; 8 nucleotides match TRBD1. The CDR3 has 15 residues. Looked up from germline, CDR1 is LNHDA and CDR2 is SQIVND (reference sequence). V lost 6 bases to trimming and J lost 1 base; unmatched junction nucleotides: 7. In DNA form, the CDR3 reads TGTGCCAGTAGCATCCCAGGGGGCAGCCAAGAGACCCAGTACTTC. The encoded protein is CASSIPGGSQETQYF. Combining the CDR3 with reference TRBV19 and TRBJ2-5 gives the whole variable domain DGGITQSPKYLFRKEGQNVTLSCEQNLNHDAMYWYRQDPGQGLRLIYYSQIVNDFQKGDIAEGYSVSREKKESFPLTVTSAQKNPTAFYLCASSIPGGSQETQYFGPGTRLLVL.

V gene TRBV5-6 combines with J gene TRBJ1-2; a weak D match, TRBD1 (6 bases). CDR1 is SGHDT, CDR2 YYEEEE, per germline. This CDR3 is built from 14 residues. V lost 0 bases to trimming and J lost 4 bases, with 10 bases between them. The CDR3: CASSLGGQSYGYTF. The CDR3 DNA reads as TGTGCCAGCAGCTTGGGCGGACAGTCCTATGGCTACACCTTC.

CDR3 nucleotides: TGTGCCAGCAGCCAAGATCTCGCGGGCAATACTGGCTACACCTTC. Translating gives CASSQDLAGNTGYTF. The rearrangement joins TRBV4-2 to TRBJ1-2; D is ambiguous. The germline gives CDR1 LGHNA, CDR2 YNFKEQ. The CDR3 totals 15 residues. The germline V and J ends were trimmed by 0 bases and 7 bases, with 15 bases remaining between them.

V is TRBV6-6 and J is TRBJ1-5, with TRBD1 as a possible D gene (5 bases). Trimming took off 7 bases at V and 0 bases at J, with 10 bases between the two ends. CDR3 length equals 14 residues. The germline gives CDR1 MNHNY, CDR2 SVGAGI (reference sequence). The chain's CDR3 is CASNSGDSNQPQHF. Here the CDR3 DNA reads TGTGCCAGCAACTCGGGGGATAGCAATCAGCCCCAGCATTTT.

The chain is built from TRBV6-5 and TRBJ2-2, with D maybe TRBD1 (6 bases). This CDR3 contains 15 residues. V was trimmed by 8 bases and J by 1 base, leaving 14 bases between them. The germline gives CDR1 MNHEY, CDR2 SVGAGI. CDR3 sequence reads: CASRLAGENTGELFF. CDR3 sequence (DNA): TGTGCCAGCCGCTTGGCAGGGGAGAACACCGGGGAGCTGTTTTTT.

This chain joins TRBV5-4 and TRBJ1-5; D possibly corresponds to TRBD1 (5 bases). V was trimmed by 2 bases and J by 3 bases, leaving 12 bases between them. The CDR3 length is 15 residues. Per the germline V gene, CDR1 is SGHNT and CDR2 is YYREEE (reference sequence). CDR3 bases: TGTGCCAGCAGCTTTGGAGGGGCCTCCAATCAGCCCCAGCATTTT. Encoded protein: CASSFGGASNQPQHF.

The count of this clone is one. Here the CDR3 DNA reads TGTGCCAGTAGTATTCCGAGGATTACTAATTCACCCCTCCACTTT. Amino acid sequence: CASSIPRITNSPLHF. The V gene is TRBV19, the J gene TRBJ1-6; D remains ambiguous. This CDR3 has 15 residues. CDR1 is LNHDA, CDR2 SQIVND, per germline (reference sequence). Trimming took off 3 bases at V and 6 bases at J, with 12 bases between the two ends.

V is TRBV6-2 or TRBV6-3 and J is TRBJ1-1, with D possibly matching TRBD1 (5 bases). Trimming stripped 4 bases from V and 5 bases from J, with 14 bases between. Germline values: CDR1 MNHEY, CDR2 SVGEGT. CDR3 length: 14 residues. The CDR3 region has the DNA TGTGCCAGCAGTTCCATCAGGGAGGGGACTGAAGCTTTCTTT. Its protein is CASSSIREGTEAFF.

The CDR3: CASTADLSGNTIYF. CDR3 DNA: TGTGCCAGCACAGCGGACCTCTCTGGAAACACCATATATTTT. The chain employs TRBV13 and TRBJ1-3; D not resolved. Germline V CDR1 and CDR2: PRHDT, FYEKMQ (reference sequence). Trimming took 7 bases from V and 0 from J, leaving 10 bases between them. This CDR3 region has 14 residues.

V is TRBV7-2 and J is TRBJ2-7, with a possible D match to TRBD2 (6 bases). V gave up 6 bases and J gave up 2 bases, with 14 bases separating them. Germline CDR1 SGHTA, CDR2 FQGNSA. The CDR3 is made up of 14 amino acids. As DNA, the CDR3 is TGTGCCAGCAGACCGGGACGGGGGACCTACGAGCAGTACTTC. This codes for CASRPGRGTYEQYF.

This chain uses TRBV4-3 with TRBJ2-1, with 9 bases aligning to TRBD1. This CDR3 is built from 13 residues. V shed 0 bases and J 9 bases; nucleotides not matched to a gene: 0. Per germline, CDR1 LGHNA and CDR2 YSLEER. The CDR3 sequence is CASSQEDRGEQFF. In DNA, the CDR3 is TGCGCCAGCAGCCAAGAGGACAGGGGTGAGCAGTTCTTC.

The chain recombines TRBV9 with TRBJ2-3; 9 bases are a match to TRBD1. Trimming cost V 2 bases and J 7 bases; bases outside gene matches: 8. The CDR3 has 15 amino acids. Germline values: CDR1 SGDLS, CDR2 YYNGEE. The CDR3 sequence: CASSVLGQGGNTQYF. Written as DNA, the CDR3 is TGTGCCAGCAGCGTCTTGGGACAGGGAGGAAATACGCAGTATTTT.

The V call is TRBV4-3, the J call TRBJ2-7; TRBD2 agrees at 7 bases. V shed 0 bases, J shed 5 bases, and the junction held 10 bases outside the gene matches. The CDR3 covers 16 residues. CDR1 is LGHNA, CDR2 YSLEER, per germline. CDR3 DNA sequence: TGCGCCAGCAGCCAAGATGAAATACGGGGGGTCAACGAGCAGTACTTC. As protein: CASSQDEIRGVNEQYF.

The rearrangement joins TRBV4-2 to TRBJ1-2; no clear D. CDR1 is LGHNA, CDR2 YNFKEQ, per germline. Trimming took off 0 bases at V and 8 bases at J, with 7 bases between the two ends. This CDR3 is built from 12 residues. The DNA of the CDR3 is TGTGCCAGCAGCCAAGATGAGAGGGGCTACACCTTC. Its translation is CASSQDERGYTF.

This clone showed up just once. This rearrangement joins TRBV19 to TRBJ1-2; TRBD1 agrees at 7 bases. The CDR3 runs to 14 residues. Trimming cost V 3 bases and J 5 bases; bases outside gene matches: 6. Germline lookup yields CDR1 LNHDA and CDR2 SQIVND (reference sequence). The CDR3 protein is CASSMQQGKYGYTF. CDR3 bases: TGTGCCAGTAGTATGCAACAGGGGAAGTATGGCTACACCTTC.

This sequence joins TRBV6-5 and TRBJ2-3; D is unclear. CDR1 is MNHEY, CDR2 SVGAGI, per germline. The CDR3 totals 13 residues. Trimming stripped 3 bases from V and 1 base from J, with 5 bases between. CDR3 in DNA: TGTGCCAGCAGTTATCCGGGCACAGATACGCAGTATTTT. Translation: CASSYPGTDTQYF.

The chain combines TRBV27 with TRBJ1-2; possibly TRBD1 for D (6 bases). The CDR3 is made up of 14 amino acids. V was shortened by 9 bases and J by 4 bases, with 18 bases between the two germline ends. Germline lookup yields CDR1 MNHEY and CDR2 SMNVEV (reference sequence). The CDR3 reads CASGEQGRGYGYTF. CDR3 bases: TGTGCCAGTGGGGAACAGGGCCGGGGCTATGGCTACACCTTC.

The chain has TRBV7-9 and TRBJ2-5; 12 nucleotides align to TRBD2. The CDR3 runs to 19 residues. Germline V gene sequence: CDR1 SEHNR, CDR2 FQNEAQ (reference sequence). Germline trimming cut 3 bases from V and 4 bases from J; bases unmatched to any gene: 15. Here the CDR3 DNA reads TGTGCCAGCAGCTTGGGGCGACTAGCGGGGGAACTGAGCGGAGAGACCCAGTACTTC. Translating gives CASSLGRLAGELSGETQYF.

This chain uses TRBV6-5 with TRBJ1-1, with D unresolved. The ends were cut back, 2 bases at V and 6 bases at J, with 4 bases in the middle. The CDR3 spans 11 residues. CDR1 and CDR2 (germline): MNHEY, SVGAGI. DNA of the CDR3: TGTGCCAGCAGTTACCGAGCTGAAGCTTTCTTT. This translates into CASSYRAEAFF.

J is TRBJ1-2 and V is TRBV19, with 10 bases identical to TRBD1. The germline V gene encodes CDR1 LNHDA and CDR2 SQIVND (reference sequence). J gave up 7 bases and V 5 bases, and 4 bases lay outside the gene matches. The CDR3 has 13 amino acids. The CDR3 here is CASSHRTGGGYTF. In nucleotides, the CDR3 is TGTGCCAGTAGTCACCGGACAGGGGGTGGCTACACCTTC.

The gene calls are TRBV6-1 and TRBJ1-5; perhaps TRBD1 as D (6 bases). The CDR3 is 12 residues long. Per the germline V gene, CDR1 is MNHNS and CDR2 is SASEGT. Trimming stripped 6 bases from V and 7 bases from J, with 10 bases between. The CDR3 reads CASRYQGQPQHF. Written as DNA, the CDR3 is TGTGCCAGCAGATACCAGGGGCAGCCCCAGCATTTT.

The rearrangement uses TRBV11-2 and TRBJ2-1; TRBD2 matches 7 bases. The CDR3 spans 14 residues. The V gene end was trimmed by 4 bases and the J gene end by 8 bases; junction bases not matched to a gene: 8. Germline lookup yields CDR1 SGHAT and CDR2 FQNNGV. CDR3 sequence (DNA): TGTGCCAGCAGCTCACTCCCGACTAGCCATGAGCAGTTCTTC. Amino acids: CASSSLPTSHEQFF. Based on the CDR3 plus reference TRBV11-2 and TRBJ2-1, the full variable domain is EAGVAQSPRYKIIEKRQSVAFWCNPISGHATLYWYQQILGQGPKLLIQFQNNGVVDDSQLPKDRFSAERLKGVDSTLKIQPAKLEDSAVYLCASSSLPTSHEQFFGPGTRLTVL.